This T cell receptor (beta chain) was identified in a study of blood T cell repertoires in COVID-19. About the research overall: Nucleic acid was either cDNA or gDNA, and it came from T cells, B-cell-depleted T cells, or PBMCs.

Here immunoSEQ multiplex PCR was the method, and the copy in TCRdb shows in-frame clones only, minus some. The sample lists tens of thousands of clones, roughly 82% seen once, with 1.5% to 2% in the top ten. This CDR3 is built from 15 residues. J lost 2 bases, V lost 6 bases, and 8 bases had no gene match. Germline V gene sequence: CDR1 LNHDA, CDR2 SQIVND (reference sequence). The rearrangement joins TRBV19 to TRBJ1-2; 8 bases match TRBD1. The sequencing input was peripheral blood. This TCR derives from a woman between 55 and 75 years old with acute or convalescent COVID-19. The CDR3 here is CASRGDRGQNYGYTF. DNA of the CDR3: TGTGCCAGTAGAGGAGACAGGGGCCAAAACTATGGCTACACCTTC.